This paragraph covers one TCR beta chain sequence. The antigen is not known. This could be a read error, since a much larger clone is one nucleotide away. The data derive from a study of T cells in Graves' hyperthyroidism and ophthalmopathy. Findings of the study overall: The model predicted ophthalmopathy a median roughly 6.3 months before onset.

Among ophthalmopathy patients, the Clinical Activity Score reached at least 3, the NOSPECS grade reached at least 4, and duration remained under 3 months. The authors obtained PBMCs from over 8.5 ml of fresh peripheral blood. Amplified TCR beta CDR3 regions derived from RNA transcripts. The HTBI set primed first-round TCR CDR3 RT-PCR. TCRdb reanalysed the multiplex PCR reads using MiXCR and keeps one entry per CDR3 protein. The sample holds some 320,000 distinct CDR3 sequences, roughly 15% seen once. This CDR3 region has 15 residues. CDR1 and CDR2 from the germline V gene are SGHTA and FQGNSA. V dropped 5 bases and J dropped 6; count of bases not matched to a gene: 8.

This rearrangement joins TRBV7-2 to TRBJ2-3; 10 bases agree with TRBD1. Material: blood. This TCR derives from a woman aged 40 to 49 with Graves' ophthalmopathy. CDR3 bases: TGTGCCAGCAGCCAGACAGGGGGCTTTACGGATACGCAGTATTTT. It encodes CASSQTGGFTDTQYF. The entire variable domain, with the rest obtained from reference TRBV7-2 and TRBJ2-3, is as follows: GAGVSQSPSNKVTEKGKDVELRCDPISGHTALYWYRQSLGQGLEFLIYFQGNSAPDKSGLPSDRFSAERTGGSVSTLTIQRTQQEDSAVYLCASSQTGGFTDTQYFGPGTRLTVL.